The rows below give T cell receptor beta chains drawn from one sample of a study of T cell responses to AZD1222 COVID-19 vaccine. Repertoires were generated with immunoSEQ multiplex PCR, while TCRdb's copy carries only in-frame clones and drops some. This sample has over 120,000 clones; just over 90% occur once, and the top ten carry less than 2%. This specimen consisted of peripheral blood, obtained on day 0 of AZD1222 vaccination. The origin of the receptors is an adult in good health. CDR3s leave out the opening cysteine and the closing phenylalanine or tryptophan. Clone size is given for some rows only: seen once, a few or many times, or a class if the clone is expanded.

clone_size j_call v_call cdr3_aa
NA TRBJ2-2 TRBV6-2/TRBV6-3 ASSTFSRRNTGELF
NA TRBJ1-4 TRBV15 ATSRVPRYEKLF
NA TRBJ1-6 TRBV28 ASSYLDRGNSPLH
NA TRBJ2-1 TRBV4-3 ASSQDPPWGIYNEQF
NA TRBJ2-2 TRBV4-3 ASSQVGRSGGELF
NA TRBJ2-3 TRBV18 ASSPRDVPSTDTQY
NA TRBJ2-7 TRBV3-1/TRBV3-2 ASSLGGDYEQY
NA TRBJ1-1 TRBV11-2 ASSLPLGTEAF
NA TRBJ2-3 TRBV7-9 ASSSPLTDTQY
NA TRBJ1-2 TRBV5-5 ASSAGTGFPGDGYT
NA TRBJ1-2 TRBV27 ASSSGDYGYT
once TRBJ2-1 TRBV12-5 ASGLGTGENEQF
NA TRBJ2-7 TRBV7-9 ASSRTGTKVSEQY
NA TRBJ2-1 TRBV6-4 ASSDRGGLTYNEQF
NA TRBJ1-2 TRBV7-2 ASSLERAYGYT